Presented here are 4 T cell receptor beta chains from one specimen sequenced in a study of shared clonotypes between healthy human individuals. Produced via immunoSEQ multiplex PCR; TCRdb's table is partial and in-frame only. The table lists around 2.3 million clones, 90% to 97% of them singletons. Material: naive CD4+ T cells sorted from blood. Subset denoted: CD45RA+ positively selected. These receptors originate from a young man in good health.

This chain uses TRBV28 with TRBJ1-6; the D is unclear. Trimming cost V 8 bases and J 1 base, with 21 bases left between them. Germline V lookup: CDR1 MDHEN, CDR2 SYDVKM. This CDR3 region has 18 residues. The CDR3 region has the DNA TGTGCCAGCCGTAGTATCGACGGATTCCGATCCTATAATTCACCCCTCCACTTT. Translated, it gives CASRSIDGFRSYNSPLHF.

V and J are TRBV27 and TRBJ1-2; 7 bases map to TRBD1. Germline V gene sequence: CDR1 MNHEY, CDR2 SMNVEV (reference sequence). V trimming: 5 bases; J trimming: 8 bases; junction bases outside the gene matches: 11. This CDR3 region has 14 residues. CDR3 coding DNA: TGTGCCAGCAGTCCAGGGGGGCAGGGGAAGGGCTACACCTTC. Amino acid sequence: CASSPGGQGKGYTF.

This chain links TRBV6-5 with TRBJ1-5, with D maybe TRBD1 (5 bases). The germline V and J ends were trimmed by 5 bases and 2 bases, with 13 bases remaining between them. This CDR3 is 15 amino acids long. Germline V gene sequence: CDR1 MNHEY, CDR2 SVGAGI. DNA of the CDR3: TGTGCCAGCAGTCGAGGGGTTAAGGGCAATCAGCCCCAGCATTTT. Amino acids: CASSRGVKGNQPQHF.

The chain uses TRBV6-6 and TRBJ2-3, with 10 nucleotides matching TRBD1. The junction had 6 bases not matched to a gene; V was cut back by 2 bases and J by 4 bases. The germline V gene has CDR1 MNHNY and CDR2 SVGAGI (reference sequence). The CDR3 is made up of 16 amino acids. CDR3 bases: TGTGCCAGCAGTTACACGCGGGACAGGGGATCAGATACGCAGTATTTT. Translated: CASSYTRDRGSDTQYF.